This T cell receptor (beta chain) was identified in a study of cytomegalovirus exposure and HLA in healthy donors. Primers: 60 Vbeta forward and 13 Jbeta reverse. Source study methods: In a later analysis, roughly 11 million of about 80 million unique beta chains occurred in at least two donors. Libraries were prepared by immunoSEQ multiplex PCR; TCRdb keeps only in-frame clonotypes and omits some of them. That table supplies the V and J calls and clone size; D and trimming were determined from the DNA. The sample holds more than 150,000 clones, less than 90% seen once. This clonotype originated in a middle-aged man in good health and CMV-seronegative. Material for sequencing was PBMCs.

This CDR3 is CASSSRQGFGETQYF. The DNA for the CDR3 is TGTGCCAGCAGCTCCCGGCAGGGGTTCGGGGAGACCCAGTACTTC. The J gene is TRBJ2-5, the V gene TRBV9; a possible D gene is TRBD1 (6 bases). Trimming took 4 bases from V and 5 from J, leaving 18 bases between them. Germline-derived CDR1 and CDR2 are SGDLS and YYNGEE. The CDR3 sequence is 15 residues long. Variable domain in full (rest from reference TRBV9 and TRBJ2-5): DSGVTQTPKHLITATGQRVTLRCSPRSGDLSVYWYQQSLDQGLQFLIQYYNGEERAKGNILERFSAQQFPDLHSELNLSSLELGDSALYFCASSSRQGFGETQYFGPGTRLLVL.